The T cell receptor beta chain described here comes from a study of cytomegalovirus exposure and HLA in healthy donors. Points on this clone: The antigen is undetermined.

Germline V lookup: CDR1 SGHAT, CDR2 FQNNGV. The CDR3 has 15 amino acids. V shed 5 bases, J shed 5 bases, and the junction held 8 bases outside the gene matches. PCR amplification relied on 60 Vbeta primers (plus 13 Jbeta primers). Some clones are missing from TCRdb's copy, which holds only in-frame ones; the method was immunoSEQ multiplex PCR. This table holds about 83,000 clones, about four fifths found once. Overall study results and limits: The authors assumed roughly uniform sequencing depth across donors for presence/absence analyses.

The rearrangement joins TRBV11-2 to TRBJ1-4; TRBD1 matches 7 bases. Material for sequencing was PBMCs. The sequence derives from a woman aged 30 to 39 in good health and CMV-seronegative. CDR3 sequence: CASSLQGFANEKLFF. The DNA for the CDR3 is TGTGCCAGCAGCCTACAGGGGTTTGCGAATGAAAAACTGTTTTTT.